This is a list of T cell receptor beta chains from one sample in a study of T cell changes during pregnancy in multiple sclerosis. Clones were sequenced by immunoSEQ multiplex PCR, and TCRdb holds only the in-frame ones, with some missing. Among over 50,000 clones listed, 75% to 95% were seen once. The sample consisted of peripheral blood, taken in the first trimester of pregnancy. The receptor set was obtained from a female donor in good health, enrolled as a control in a pregnancy study. CDR3s include the opening cysteine and the closing phenylalanine or tryptophan. The order of the fields is V gene, D gene, J gene, clone size, CDR3 DNA, CDR3 protein. The D gene is left open where the match is weak. Clone size appears in some rows only: once, few, many, or a class for an expanded clone.

v_call: TRBV5-1; d_call: .; j_call: TRBJ2-3; clone_size: .; cdr3_nt: TGCGCCAGCAGGGAGTCTCCAAGCGATACGCAGTATTTT; cdr3_aa: CASRESPSDTQYF
v_call: TRBV29-1; d_call: .; j_call: TRBJ1-3; clone_size: .; cdr3_nt: TGCAGCGTTGAATTCGGACAGAGAAACACCATATATTTT; cdr3_aa: CSVEFGQRNTIYF
v_call: TRBV4-1; d_call: .; j_call: TRBJ1-2; clone_size: .; cdr3_nt: TGCGCCAGCAGCCAAGAGACAGCTTATGGCTACACCTTC; cdr3_aa: CASSQETAYGYTF
v_call: TRBV30; d_call: TRBD1; j_call: TRBJ1-4; clone_size: .; cdr3_nt: TGTGCCTGGAGTTCCCACAGGGGATCCACAACTAATGAAAAACTGTTTTTT; cdr3_aa: CAWSSHRGSTTNEKLFF
v_call: TRBV6-5; d_call: TRBD2; j_call: TRBJ2-3; clone_size: once; cdr3_nt: TGTGCCAGCACCCGACTAGCTACCCCAGATACGCAGTATTTT; cdr3_aa: CASTRLATPDTQYF
v_call: TRBV4-1; d_call: .; j_call: TRBJ2-1; clone_size: .; cdr3_nt: TGCGCCAGCAGCCAAGAGGTGGCTAGCTCCTACAATGAGCAGTTCTTC; cdr3_aa: CASSQEVASSYNEQFF
v_call: TRBV6-1; d_call: TRBD2; j_call: TRBJ2-3; clone_size: .; cdr3_nt: TGTGCCAGCAGGAGCGGGAGCCGCACAGATACGCAGTATTTT; cdr3_aa: CASRSGSRTDTQYF
v_call: TRBV2; d_call: .; j_call: TRBJ1-2; clone_size: .; cdr3_nt: TGTGCCAGCGCTCGGGAGGTCTGGGACTACACCTTC; cdr3_aa: CASAREVWDYTF
v_call: TRBV29-1; d_call: .; j_call: TRBJ2-1; clone_size: few; cdr3_nt: TGCAGCGTTCGGGTGTCAATGGGTTACAATGAGCAGTTCTTC; cdr3_aa: CSVRVSMGYNEQFF
v_call: TRBV10-1; d_call: TRBD1; j_call: TRBJ1-1; clone_size: .; cdr3_nt: TGCGCCAGCAGCGCACCGGGGACAGGGCGGGCTTTCTTT; cdr3_aa: CASSAPGTGRAFF
v_call: TRBV5-1; d_call: TRBD1; j_call: TRBJ2-3; clone_size: .; cdr3_nt: TGCGCCAGCAGCTTGACTGGACAGGCCATCGGGTATTTT; cdr3_aa: CASSLTGQAIGYF
v_call: TRBV7-2; d_call: .; j_call: TRBJ2-7; clone_size: .; cdr3_nt: TGTGCCAGCAGCTTAGGACACGGCGGGGACGAGCAGTACTTC; cdr3_aa: CASSLGHGGDEQYF
v_call: TRBV19; d_call: .; j_call: TRBJ2-5; clone_size: .; cdr3_nt: TGTGCCAGCAAGGACTGGGCCGACGAGACCCAGTACTTC; cdr3_aa: CASKDWADETQYF
v_call: TRBV5-1; d_call: .; j_call: TRBJ2-6; clone_size: .; cdr3_nt: TGCGCCAGCAGCTTGGGGTATAGTTCTGGGGCCAACGTCCTGACTTTC; cdr3_aa: CASSLGYSSGANVLTF
v_call: TRBV10-3; d_call: TRBD2; j_call: TRBJ2-3; clone_size: .; cdr3_nt: TGTGCCATCAGTGGGACTAGCGGCCCGGCCGTGGATACGCAGTATTTT; cdr3_aa: CAISGTSGPAVDTQYF
v_call: TRBV6-1; d_call: .; j_call: TRBJ2-7; clone_size: .; cdr3_nt: TGTGCCTGCGAGCGGGTATCCTACGAGCAGTACTTC; cdr3_aa: CACERVSYEQYF
v_call: TRBV7-2; d_call: .; j_call: TRBJ2-5; clone_size: .; cdr3_nt: TGTGCCAGCAGCTTAGTCGCCTACGGGGAGACCCAGTACTTC; cdr3_aa: CASSLVAYGETQYF
v_call: TRBV18; d_call: .; j_call: TRBJ1-5; clone_size: .; cdr3_nt: TGTGCCAGCTCACCAGTACGGGAGATTAGCAATCAGCCCCAGCATTTT; cdr3_aa: CASSPVREISNQPQHF
v_call: TRBV6-6; d_call: TRBD2; j_call: TRBJ2-1; clone_size: .; cdr3_nt: TGTGCCAGCAGTTCACTAGCGGGATTGGGAAATGAGCAGTTCTTC; cdr3_aa: CASSSLAGLGNEQFF
v_call: TRBV7-2; d_call: TRBD1; j_call: TRBJ1-1; clone_size: .; cdr3_nt: TGTGCCAGCAGCCAAACAGGGGATCGTCCTGAAGCTTTCTTT; cdr3_aa: CASSQTGDRPEAFF
v_call: TRBV6-1; d_call: .; j_call: TRBJ2-5; clone_size: .; cdr3_nt: TGTGCCAGCAAACGGACAGAAAACCAAGAGACCCAGTACTTC; cdr3_aa: CASKRTENQETQYF
v_call: TRBV19; d_call: TRBD2; j_call: TRBJ2-1; clone_size: .; cdr3_nt: TGTGCCAGTAGTACGCCGGGACTAGCGGACAATGAGCAGTTCTTC; cdr3_aa: CASSTPGLADNEQFF
v_call: TRBV28; d_call: TRBD2; j_call: TRBJ2-7; clone_size: .; cdr3_nt: TGTGCCAGCAGTTTAGGGCTAGCGGGAGGTCCGTACTTC; cdr3_aa: CASSLGLAGGPYF
v_call: TRBV5-1; d_call: TRBD1; j_call: TRBJ2-3; clone_size: .; cdr3_nt: TGCGCCAGCAGCCGGACAGGGGGGGGAGATACGCAGTATTTT; cdr3_aa: CASSRTGGGDTQYF
v_call: TRBV2; d_call: TRBD1; j_call: TRBJ1-2; clone_size: .; cdr3_nt: TGTGCCAGCAGGGACAGGGTTAACTATGGCTACACCTTC; cdr3_aa: CASRDRVNYGYTF
v_call: TRBV19; d_call: .; j_call: TRBJ1-1; clone_size: .; cdr3_nt: TGTGCCAGTAGTATAACAGATGGGACTGAAGCTTTCTTT; cdr3_aa: CASSITDGTEAFF
v_call: TRBV7-2; d_call: .; j_call: TRBJ2-7; clone_size: .; cdr3_nt: TGTGCCAGCAGCTTAAACAGGGACTACGAGCAGTACTTC; cdr3_aa: CASSLNRDYEQYF
v_call: TRBV11-2; d_call: .; j_call: TRBJ1-2; clone_size: .; cdr3_nt: TGTGCCAGCAGCCCCCGACAAAACTCTGGCTACACCTTC; cdr3_aa: CASSPRQNSGYTF
v_call: TRBV15; d_call: .; j_call: TRBJ2-1; clone_size: .; cdr3_nt: TGTGCCACCAGCAGAGAAGAAGCGGGTGAGCATGAGCAGTTCTTC; cdr3_aa: CATSREEAGEHEQFF
v_call: TRBV2; d_call: .; j_call: TRBJ2-1; clone_size: .; cdr3_nt: TGTGCCAGCAGGAGCGCTGAGCAGTTCTTC; cdr3_aa: CASRSAEQFF
v_call: TRBV18; d_call: .; j_call: TRBJ2-7; clone_size: .; cdr3_nt: TGTGCCAGCTCACGAGTTCAAACCTACGAGCAGTACTTC; cdr3_aa: CASSRVQTYEQYF
v_call: TRBV19; d_call: TRBD1; j_call: TRBJ1-2; clone_size: medium-sized; cdr3_nt: TGTGCCAGTAGTATAGATGGGACAGGGTATCGCTACACCTTC; cdr3_aa: CASSIDGTGYRYTF
v_call: TRBV4-2; d_call: .; j_call: TRBJ2-7; clone_size: .; cdr3_nt: TGTGCCAGCAGCCAAGATCCTAGCCCCTACGAGCAGTACTTC; cdr3_aa: CASSQDPSPYEQYF
v_call: TRBV5-1; d_call: TRBD2; j_call: TRBJ2-1; clone_size: .; cdr3_nt: TGCGCCAGCAGCTTAACTAGCGGGGGGGCCTACAATGAGCAGTTCTTC; cdr3_aa: CASSLTSGGAYNEQFF
v_call: TRBV18; d_call: .; j_call: TRBJ2-3; clone_size: .; cdr3_nt: TGTGCCAGCTCTCCTACCACAGATACGCAGTATTTT; cdr3_aa: CASSPTTDTQYF
v_call: TRBV29-1; d_call: .; j_call: TRBJ1-1; clone_size: .; cdr3_nt: TGCAGCGTTGAAGGACTTTTTCGAGCCCAAACAGGGATGCGTCGGGAAGCTTTCTTT; cdr3_aa: CSVEGLFRAQTGMRREAFF
v_call: TRBV29-1; d_call: .; j_call: TRBJ2-7; clone_size: .; cdr3_nt: TGCAGCGTTGGGCTAGCTTCCCACGAGCAGTACTTC; cdr3_aa: CSVGLASHEQYF
v_call: TRBV7-9; d_call: .; j_call: TRBJ2-7; clone_size: .; cdr3_nt: TGTGCCAGCAGCTCCAACACCAAGGGGGGGTACGAGCAGTACTTC; cdr3_aa: CASSSNTKGGYEQYF
v_call: TRBV5-1; d_call: TRBD1; j_call: TRBJ2-7; clone_size: .; cdr3_nt: TGCGCCAGCAGTCGGGACAGAGCCGAGCAGTACTTC; cdr3_aa: CASSRDRAEQYF
v_call: TRBV5-4; d_call: TRBD1; j_call: TRBJ2-2; clone_size: .; cdr3_nt: TGTGCCAGCAGCACAGAGGAGACAGGGTCCCCCGGGGAGCTGTTTTTT; cdr3_aa: CASSTEETGSPGELFF
v_call: TRBV5-1; d_call: .; j_call: TRBJ1-2; clone_size: .; cdr3_nt: TGCGCCAGCAGCTTACAGGCTTATAACTATGGCTACACCTTC; cdr3_aa: CASSLQAYNYGYTF
v_call: TRBV11-2; d_call: TRBD1; j_call: TRBJ2-7; clone_size: .; cdr3_nt: TGTGCCAGCGGTGACAGGGTGGCCTACGAGCAGTACTTC; cdr3_aa: CASGDRVAYEQYF
v_call: TRBV27; d_call: .; j_call: TRBJ1-2; clone_size: .; cdr3_nt: TGTGCCACCCAGGGTTCCTATGGCTACACCTTC; cdr3_aa: CATQGSYGYTF
v_call: TRBV6-1; d_call: TRBD1; j_call: TRBJ1-1; clone_size: once; cdr3_nt: TGTGCCAGCAGTGACCCGGGACAGGGGAACACTGAAGCTTTCTTT; cdr3_aa: CASSDPGQGNTEAFF
v_call: TRBV10-3; d_call: .; j_call: TRBJ2-6; clone_size: .; cdr3_nt: TGTGCCACAAAAGAAGGGGCCGGGGCCAACGTCCTGACTTTC; cdr3_aa: CATKEGAGANVLTF
v_call: TRBV18; d_call: TRBD1; j_call: TRBJ2-3; clone_size: .; cdr3_nt: TGTGCCAGCTCACGGGACAGCGGATCTAGCTATACGCAGTATTTT; cdr3_aa: CASSRDSGSSYTQYF
v_call: TRBV5-1; d_call: .; j_call: TRBJ2-5; clone_size: .; cdr3_nt: TGCGCCAGCAGCTTGGGCCAACGAGTGCAAGAGACCCAGTACTTC; cdr3_aa: CASSLGQRVQETQYF
v_call: TRBV9; d_call: .; j_call: TRBJ1-1; clone_size: few; cdr3_nt: TGTGCCAGCAGCGTAGGGATGGGCGTTGAAGCTTTCTTT; cdr3_aa: CASSVGMGVEAFF
v_call: TRBV28; d_call: .; j_call: TRBJ1-5; clone_size: .; cdr3_nt: TGTGCCAGCACCCCGGGAGGGGGTGTAAGCAATCAGCCCCAGCATTTT; cdr3_aa: CASTPGGGVSNQPQHF
v_call: TRBV28; d_call: .; j_call: TRBJ1-5; clone_size: .; cdr3_nt: TGTGCCAGCAGTTCGTCCGGGTTAAATTATCAGCCCCAGCATTTT; cdr3_aa: CASSSSGLNYQPQHF
v_call: TRBV29-1; d_call: .; j_call: TRBJ1-1; clone_size: .; cdr3_nt: TGCAGCGTTGTGCGGGGGACGAACACTGAAGCTTTCTTT; cdr3_aa: CSVVRGTNTEAFF
v_call: TRBV7-9; d_call: .; j_call: TRBJ1-1; clone_size: .; cdr3_nt: TGTGCCAGCAGCTTTGGGGGCGTGACTGAAGCTTTCTTT; cdr3_aa: CASSFGGVTEAFF
v_call: TRBV9; d_call: TRBD2; j_call: TRBJ2-2; clone_size: .; cdr3_nt: TGTGCCAGCAGCGCAGGGCGGGGGTTCCAAACCGGGGAGCTGTTTTTT; cdr3_aa: CASSAGRGFQTGELFF
v_call: TRBV28; d_call: .; j_call: TRBJ1-2; clone_size: .; cdr3_nt: TGTGCCAGCAGCACCCCTCCTACAGTCTATGGCTACACCTTC; cdr3_aa: CASSTPPTVYGYTF
v_call: TRBV28; d_call: .; j_call: TRBJ1-2; clone_size: .; cdr3_nt: TGTGCCAGCAGTATTCTGGGAGCTAACTATGGCTACACCTTC; cdr3_aa: CASSILGANYGYTF